This T cell receptor beta chain was sequenced during a study of response to subunit inactivated influenza vaccine. The ends were cut back, 4 bases at V and 3 bases at J, with 13 bases in the middle. Germline V CDR1 and CDR2: ENHRY, SYGVKD. The CDR3 consists of 14 residues. Using its own MiXCR run on the RT-PCR reads, TCRdb lists one record per CDR3 protein. The sample includes 500,000 to 550,000 distinct CDR3 sequences, under 30% seen only once; the top ten take under 3.5%. This clonotype occurred a few times. This sample also appeared in a second study, on T cells expressing NK-cell markers. That investigation notes: Beta-chain TCR cDNA was generated via 5'RACE template switching with UMIs.

The receptor was derived from a man between 50 and 59 years old who received an inactivated influenza vaccine. Sequences were derived from CD4+ T cells sorted from PBMCs, sampled about 13 days after vaccination. J is TRBJ2-7 and V is TRBV10-3; the D gene is possibly TRBD2 (6 bases). This chain's CDR3 is CAISGTNERYEQYF. As DNA, the CDR3 is TGTGCCATCAGTGGGACTAACGAACGCTACGAGCAGTACTTC.